One sample yielded the 6 T cell receptor beta chains listed below, sequenced in a study of T-cell memory formation after mild COVID-19. In TCRdb, the 5' RACE reads were re-called with MiXCR into one record per CDR3 protein. Of more than 350,000 distinct CDR3 sequences in the sample, about 16% are singletons; the top ten hold roughly 21%. What was sequenced was PBMCs or a T cell subset sorted from them (not recorded which). Source of these receptors: a man aged 18 to 29 who had mild COVID-19 (a few samples of this study predate the infection). Cell type and time point are not known.

This clonotype was counted a few times. This rearrangement joins TRBV7-3 to TRBJ2-5; D unclear. CDR1 is SGHTA, CDR2 FQGTGA, per germline. The CDR3 contains 15 residues. Trimming removed 7 bases at V and 3 bases at J, with 18 bases between. The DNA for the CDR3 is TGTGCCAGCATCCCCCCCGCAGCCCGGAAAGAGACCCAGTACTTC. It codes for CASIPPAARKETQYF.

This clonotype was detected a few times. The V and J genes are TRBV11-2 and TRBJ1-1; D unresolved. The V end lost 0 bases, the J end lost 5 bases, and 10 bases lay between the germline ends. Germline V lookup: CDR1 SGHAT, CDR2 FQNNGV. The CDR3 sequence is 14 residues long. CDR3 amino acids: CASSLEAGTTEAFF. CDR3 DNA: TGTGCCAGCAGCTTAGAGGCGGGAACAACTGAAGCTTTCTTT.

The J gene is TRBJ2-1, the V gene TRBV10-3, with 9 bases fitting TRBD2. The trim removed 8 bases at V and 8 bases at J, leaving 7 bases unmatched. The CDR3 has 13 residues. Germline CDR1 reads ENHRY; CDR2 reads SYGVKD. The CDR3 nucleotides read TGTGCCATCGGGACTAGCACTAATGATGAGCAGTTCTTC. As protein: CAIGTSTNDEQFF.

This clonotype appeared many times. This chain links TRBV9 with TRBJ2-2; perhaps TRBD1 as D (6 bases). Germline V lookup: CDR1 SGDLS, CDR2 YYNGEE. This CDR3 region has 15 residues. The V and J ends lost 3 bases and 1 base respectively, with 10 bases between them. The DNA of the CDR3 is TGTGCCAGCAGCGGGGACATCCGGAACACCGGGGAGCTGTTTTTT. It codes for CASSGDIRNTGELFF.

The table lists this clonotype with a few counts. The chain joins TRBV5-6 to TRBJ2-7; D not resolved. Between the trimmed V and J ends, which lost 4 bases and 5 bases, there was a span of 13 bases. Germline lookup yields CDR1 SGHDT and CDR2 YYEEEE. This CDR3 region has 13 residues. The chain's CDR3 is CASSKIGTNEQYF. CDR3 nucleotides: TGTGCCAGCAGCAAAATTGGAACGAACGAGCAGTACTTC. The full variable domain, rest sourced from reference TRBV5-6 and TRBJ2-7, is DAGVTQSPTHLIKTRGQQVTLRCSPKSGHDTVSWYQQALGQGPQFIFQYYEEEERQRGNFPDRFSGHQFPNYSSELNVNALLLGDSALYLCASSKIGTNEQYFGPGTRLTVT.

CDR3 nucleotide sequence: TGCGCCAGCAGCCAATATTGTAGGGAGCAGTACGTC. Its translation is CASSQYCREQYV. The chain recombines TRBV4-3 with TRBJ2-7, with no clear D. V was clipped by 2 bases and J by 7 bases, with 9 bases between them. In germline, CDR1 is LGHNA, CDR2 YSLEER. The CDR3 has 12 amino acids.